The rows below give T cell receptor beta chains drawn from one sample of a study of regulatory T cells in long-lasting Graves disease. A single record per CDR3 protein comes from TCRdb applying MiXCR to the multiplex PCR reads. Altogether hundreds of thousands of distinct CDR3 sequences are present, about a fifth being singletons, with the ten largest covering roughly 6.9%. The sample consisted of peripheral blood mononuclear cells (PBMCs), taken when the disease was refractory, from a patient treated with antithyroid drugs. These receptors all come from a female donor with Graves disease. The CDR3 runs from the conserved cysteine through the conserved F or W. The D gene is left open where the match is weak. Expanded clones are given a class, and other clones once, few, many or no size at all.

size: many; V: TRBV6-1; D: .; J: TRBJ1-6; length: 17; DNA: TGTGCCAGCAGTGAAGCCGGGGGGCCCTTGGTTGATTCACCCCTCCACTTT; CDR3: CASSEAGGPLVDSPLHF
size: many; V: TRBV4-1; D: .; J: TRBJ1-4; length: 13; DNA: TGCGCCAGCAGCCAAGCGGGATCCCGCATCACATCTTTT; CDR3: CASSQAGSRITSF
size: many; V: TRBV6-5; D: .; J: TRBJ2-5; length: 13; DNA: TGTGCCAGCAGTTTGAGGGAGGCAGAGACCCAGTACTTC; CDR3: CASSLREAETQYF
size: few; V: TRBV7-9; D: TRBD2; J: TRBJ2-2; length: 17; DNA: TGTGCCAGCAGCCTTCGACTAGCGGGACTCCACACCGGGGAGCTGTTTTTT; CDR3: CASSLRLAGLHTGELFF
size: few; V: TRBV7-2; D: TRBD1; J: TRBJ2-7; length: 15; DNA: TGTGCCAGCAGCTTTATGACAGGGCCCCCCGACGAGCAGTACTTC; CDR3: CASSFMTGPPDEQYF
size: .; V: TRBV15; D: .; J: TRBJ1-4; length: 17; DNA: TGTGCCACCAGCACTAGAGGGGGGGGTGCAACTAATGAAAAACTGTTTTTT; CDR3: CATSTRGGGATNEKLFF
size: .; V: TRBV15; D: .; J: TRBJ2-3; length: 12; DNA: TGTGCCACCAGCCCACTCGGGGATACGCAGTATTTT; CDR3: CATSPLGDTQYF
size: .; V: TRBV7-9; D: .; J: TRBJ1-1; length: 16; DNA: TGTGCCAGCAACCTAGGGGGGGGAGGCAGCGTCACTGAAGCTTTCTTT; CDR3: CASNLGGGGSVTEAFF
size: few; V: TRBV28; D: TRBD2; J: TRBJ2-1; length: 12; DNA: TGTGCCAGCAGCACCCCCGGGACTAGCGTGTTCTTC; CDR3: CASSTPGTSVFF
size: .; V: TRBV2; D: .; J: TRBJ1-1; length: 15; DNA: TGTGCCAGCTCCGCGGGTCGAGGTGGTGTAACTGAAGCTTTCTTT; CDR3: CASSAGRGGVTEAFF
size: .; V: TRBV29-1; D: .; J: TRBJ1-1; length: 15; DNA: TGCAGCGTTGAAGTACACGGACGGAGACACACTGAAGCTTTCTTT; CDR3: CSVEVHGRRHTEAFF
size: .; V: TRBV28; D: .; J: TRBJ2-6; length: 16; DNA: TGTGCCAGCAGTTTGGAAGGGGGGGCTGGGGCCAACGTCCTGACTTTC; CDR3: CASSLEGGAGANVLTF
size: .; V: TRBV9; D: .; J: TRBJ2-7; length: 15; DNA: TGTGCCAGCAGCGTAGCTCCGGGGTTAGATCGCGAGCAGTACTTC; CDR3: CASSVAPGLDREQYF
size: many; V: TRBV20-1; D: .; J: TRBJ1-2; length: 13; DNA: TGCAGTGCCGACCACACAGCAAACTATGGCTACACCTTC; CDR3: CSADHTANYGYTF
size: many; V: TRBV6-5; D: .; J: TRBJ2-7; length: 13; DNA: TGTGCCAGCAGTTTGCACAGGTCCTACGAGCAGTACTTC; CDR3: CASSLHRSYEQYF
size: .; V: TRBV10-1; D: .; J: TRBJ2-1; length: 12; DNA: TGCGCCAGCAGCGCGGGACAAACTGAGCAGTTCTTC; CDR3: CASSAGQTEQFF
size: .; V: TRBV29-1; D: .; J: TRBJ2-7; length: 11; DNA: TGCAGCGTCGTACAGGCCTACGAGCAGTACTTC; CDR3: CSVVQAYEQYF
size: many; V: TRBV29-1; D: .; J: TRBJ2-5; length: 12; DNA: TGCAGCGTTGTGGGGGTTGAAGAGACCCAGTACTTC; CDR3: CSVVGVEETQYF
size: few; V: TRBV24-1; D: .; J: TRBJ1-5; length: 14; DNA: TGTGCCACCACGAGGGAACAGTCCGTCCAGCCCCAGCATTTT; CDR3: CATTREQSVQPQHF
size: .; V: TRBV25-1; D: .; J: TRBJ2-5; length: 13; DNA: TGTGCCAGCAGTGTTGGGGGAGGTGAGACCCAGTACTTC; CDR3: CASSVGGGETQYF
size: many; V: TRBV29-1; D: TRBD1; J: TRBJ2-5; length: 13; DNA: TGCAGCGTTCCGGGACAGTCTCAAGAGACCCAGTACTTC; CDR3: CSVPGQSQETQYF
size: many; V: TRBV11-2; D: TRBD2; J: TRBJ2-5; length: 17; DNA: TGTGCCAGCAGCCCTTTAATCCCTAGCGGAGATCAAGAGACCCAGTACTTC; CDR3: CASSPLIPSGDQETQYF